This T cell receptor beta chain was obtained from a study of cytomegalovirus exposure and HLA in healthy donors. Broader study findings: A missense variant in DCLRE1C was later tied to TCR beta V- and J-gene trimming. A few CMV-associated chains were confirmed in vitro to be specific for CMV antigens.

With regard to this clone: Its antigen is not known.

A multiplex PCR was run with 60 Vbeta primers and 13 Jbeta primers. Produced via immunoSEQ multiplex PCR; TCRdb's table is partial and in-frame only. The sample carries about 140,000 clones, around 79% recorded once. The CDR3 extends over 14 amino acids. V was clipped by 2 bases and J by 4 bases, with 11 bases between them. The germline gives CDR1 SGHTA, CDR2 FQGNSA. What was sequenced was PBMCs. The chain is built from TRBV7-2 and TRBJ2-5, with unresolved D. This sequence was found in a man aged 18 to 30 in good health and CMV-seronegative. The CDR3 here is CASSLYLGPETQYF. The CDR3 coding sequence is TGTGCCAGCAGCTTATATCTGGGCCCAGAGACCCAGTACTTC.